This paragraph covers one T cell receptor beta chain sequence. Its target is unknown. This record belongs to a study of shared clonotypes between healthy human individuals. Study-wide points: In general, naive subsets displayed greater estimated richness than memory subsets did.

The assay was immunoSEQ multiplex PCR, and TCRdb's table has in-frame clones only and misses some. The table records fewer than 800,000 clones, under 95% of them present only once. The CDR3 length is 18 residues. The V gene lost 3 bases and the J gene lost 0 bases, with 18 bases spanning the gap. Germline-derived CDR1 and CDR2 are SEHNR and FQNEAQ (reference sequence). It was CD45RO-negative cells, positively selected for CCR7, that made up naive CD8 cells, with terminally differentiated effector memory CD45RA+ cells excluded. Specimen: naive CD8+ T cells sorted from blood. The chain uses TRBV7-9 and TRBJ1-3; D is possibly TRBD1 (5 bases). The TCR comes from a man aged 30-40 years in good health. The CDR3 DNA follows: TGTGCCAGCAGCTTGCCTATGTCGGGGGAGAGCTCTGGAAACACCATATATTTT. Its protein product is CASSLPMSGESSGNTIYF.